This note documents a single T cell receptor (beta chain) sequence. Deletions cut 3 bases from V and 6 bases from J, with 12 bases between. This CDR3 comprises 14 residues. The germline V gene encodes CDR1 LNHDA and CDR2 SQIVND (reference sequence). Unique molecular identifiers were included in an RNA-based 3' RACE TCR library. Via MiXCR, TCRdb re-called the 3' RACE reads, giving one row per CDR3 protein. The sample shows 70,000 to 90,000 distinct CDR3 sequences, about 6.9% of them seen only once. This record belongs to a study of HIV-infected children after antiretroviral therapy interruption. As for treatment: PENTA 11 planned treatment interruption arm or continuous ART arm.

This receptor was identified in a pool of human donors with HIV. This sequence joins TRBV19 and TRBJ2-1; TRBD2 might be the D (5 bases). The sample here was CD45RA+ CD4+ T cells from PBMCs, pooled from several time points, taken from a donor given antiretroviral therapy, either interrupted or continuous. The subset here: naive CD4+ CD45RA+ CD45RO- T cells. This CDR3 is CASSISASTNEQFF. CDR3 coding DNA: TGTGCCAGTAGTATTAGCGCCAGCACCAATGAGCAGTTCTTC.